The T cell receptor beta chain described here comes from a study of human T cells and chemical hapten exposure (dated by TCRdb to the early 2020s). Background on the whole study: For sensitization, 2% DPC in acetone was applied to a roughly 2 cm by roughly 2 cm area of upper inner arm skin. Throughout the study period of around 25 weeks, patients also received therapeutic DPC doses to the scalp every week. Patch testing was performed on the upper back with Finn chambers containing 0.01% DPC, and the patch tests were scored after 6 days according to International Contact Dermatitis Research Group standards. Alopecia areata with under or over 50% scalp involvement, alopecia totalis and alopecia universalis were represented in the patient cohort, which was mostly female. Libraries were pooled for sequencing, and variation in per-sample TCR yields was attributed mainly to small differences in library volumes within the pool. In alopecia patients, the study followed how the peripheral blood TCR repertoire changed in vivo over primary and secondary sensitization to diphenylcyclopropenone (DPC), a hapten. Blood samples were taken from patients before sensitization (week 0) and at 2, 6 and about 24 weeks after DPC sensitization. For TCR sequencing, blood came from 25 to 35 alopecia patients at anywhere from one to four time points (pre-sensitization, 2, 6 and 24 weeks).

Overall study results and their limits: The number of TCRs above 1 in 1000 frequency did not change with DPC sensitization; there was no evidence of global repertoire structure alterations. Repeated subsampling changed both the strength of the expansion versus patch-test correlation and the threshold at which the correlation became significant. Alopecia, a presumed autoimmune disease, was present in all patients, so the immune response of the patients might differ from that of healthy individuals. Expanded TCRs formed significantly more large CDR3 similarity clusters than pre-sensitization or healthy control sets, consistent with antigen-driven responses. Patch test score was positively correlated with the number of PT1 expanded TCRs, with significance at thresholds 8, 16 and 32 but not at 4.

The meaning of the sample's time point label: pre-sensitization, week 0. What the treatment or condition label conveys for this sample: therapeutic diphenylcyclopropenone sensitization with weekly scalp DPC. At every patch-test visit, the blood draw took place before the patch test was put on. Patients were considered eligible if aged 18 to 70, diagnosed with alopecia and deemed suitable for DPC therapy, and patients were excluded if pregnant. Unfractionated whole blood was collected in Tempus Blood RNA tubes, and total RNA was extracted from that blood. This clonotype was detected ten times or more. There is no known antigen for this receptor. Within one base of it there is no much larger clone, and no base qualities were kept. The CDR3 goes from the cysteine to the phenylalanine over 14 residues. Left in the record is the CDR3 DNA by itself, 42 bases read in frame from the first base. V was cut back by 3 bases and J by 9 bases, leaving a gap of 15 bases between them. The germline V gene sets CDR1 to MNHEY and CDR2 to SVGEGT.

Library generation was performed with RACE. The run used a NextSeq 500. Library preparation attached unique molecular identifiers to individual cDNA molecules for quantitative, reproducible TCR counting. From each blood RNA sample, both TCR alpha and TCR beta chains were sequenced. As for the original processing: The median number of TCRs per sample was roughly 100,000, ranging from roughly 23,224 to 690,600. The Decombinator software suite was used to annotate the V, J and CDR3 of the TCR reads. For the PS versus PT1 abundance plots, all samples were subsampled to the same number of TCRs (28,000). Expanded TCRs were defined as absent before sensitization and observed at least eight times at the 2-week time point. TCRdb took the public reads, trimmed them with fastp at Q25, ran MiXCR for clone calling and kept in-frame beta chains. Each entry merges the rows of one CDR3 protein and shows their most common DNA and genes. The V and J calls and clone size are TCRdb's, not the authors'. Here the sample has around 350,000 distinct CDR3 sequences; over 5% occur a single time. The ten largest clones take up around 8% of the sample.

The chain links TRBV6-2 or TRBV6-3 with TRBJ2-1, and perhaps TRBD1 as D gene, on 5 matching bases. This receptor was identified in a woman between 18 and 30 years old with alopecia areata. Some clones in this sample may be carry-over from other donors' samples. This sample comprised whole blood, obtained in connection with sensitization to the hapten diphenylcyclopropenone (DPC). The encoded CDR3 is CASSYRRSRGEQFF. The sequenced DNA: TGTGCCAGCAGTTATCGTCGGTCAAGGGGTGAGCAGTTCTTC.